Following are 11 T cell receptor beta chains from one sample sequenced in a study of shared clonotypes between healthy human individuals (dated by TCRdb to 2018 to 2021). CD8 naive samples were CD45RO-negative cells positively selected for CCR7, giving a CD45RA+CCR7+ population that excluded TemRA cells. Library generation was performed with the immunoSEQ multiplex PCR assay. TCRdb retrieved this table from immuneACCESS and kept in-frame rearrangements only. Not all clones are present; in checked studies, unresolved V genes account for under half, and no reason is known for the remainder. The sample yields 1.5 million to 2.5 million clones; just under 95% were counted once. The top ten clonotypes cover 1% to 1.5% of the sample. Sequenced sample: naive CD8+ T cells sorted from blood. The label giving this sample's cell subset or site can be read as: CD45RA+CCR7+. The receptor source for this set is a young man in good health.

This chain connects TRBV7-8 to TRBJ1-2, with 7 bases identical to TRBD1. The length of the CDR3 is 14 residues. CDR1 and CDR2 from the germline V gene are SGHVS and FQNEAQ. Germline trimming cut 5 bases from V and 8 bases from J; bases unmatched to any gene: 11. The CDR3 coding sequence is TGTGCCAGCAGCCGCTGGACAGGTTTTGACGGCTACACCTTC. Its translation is CASSRWTGFDGYTF. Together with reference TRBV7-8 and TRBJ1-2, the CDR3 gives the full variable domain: GAGVSQSPRYKVAKRGQDVALRCDPISGHVSLFWYQQALGQGPEFLTYFQNEAQLDKSGLPSDRFFAERPEGSVSTLKIQRTQQEDSAVYLCASSRWTGFDGYTFGSGTRLTVV.

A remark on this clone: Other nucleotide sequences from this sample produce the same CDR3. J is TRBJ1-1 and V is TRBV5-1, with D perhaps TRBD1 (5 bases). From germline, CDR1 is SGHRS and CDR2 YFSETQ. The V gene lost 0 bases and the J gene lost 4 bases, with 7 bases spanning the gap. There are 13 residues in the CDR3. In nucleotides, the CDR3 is TGCGCCAGCAGCTTGGACGGGGGCACTGAAGCTTTCTTT. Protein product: CASSLDGGTEAFF.

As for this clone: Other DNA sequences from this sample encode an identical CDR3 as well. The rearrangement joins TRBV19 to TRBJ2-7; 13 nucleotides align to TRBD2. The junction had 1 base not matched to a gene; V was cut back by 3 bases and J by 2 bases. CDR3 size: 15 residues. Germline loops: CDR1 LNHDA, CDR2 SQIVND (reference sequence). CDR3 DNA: TGTGCCAGTAGTATCGGACTAGCGGGAGCCTACGAGCAGTACTTC. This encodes CASSIGLAGAYEQYF. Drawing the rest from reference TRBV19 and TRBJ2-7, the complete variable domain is DGGITQSPKYLFRKEGQNVTLSCEQNLNHDAMYWYRQDPGQGLRLIYYSQIVNDFQKGDIAEGYSVSREKKESFPLTVTSAQKNPTAFYLCASSIGLAGAYEQYFGPGTRLTVT.

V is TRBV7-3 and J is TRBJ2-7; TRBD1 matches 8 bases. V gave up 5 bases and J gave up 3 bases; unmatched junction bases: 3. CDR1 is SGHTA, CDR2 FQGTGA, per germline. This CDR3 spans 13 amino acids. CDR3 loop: CASSRDRYYEQYF. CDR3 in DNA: TGTGCCAGCAGCAGGGACAGGTACTACGAGCAGTACTTC.

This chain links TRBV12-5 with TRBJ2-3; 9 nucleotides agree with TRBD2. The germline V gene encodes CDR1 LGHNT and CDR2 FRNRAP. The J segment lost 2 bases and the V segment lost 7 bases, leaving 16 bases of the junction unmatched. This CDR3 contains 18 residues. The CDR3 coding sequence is TGTGCTAGTGCCAGGGGGGAAGCGGGAGGCCGGGACACAGATACGCAGTATTTT. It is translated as CASARGEAGGRDTDTQYF.

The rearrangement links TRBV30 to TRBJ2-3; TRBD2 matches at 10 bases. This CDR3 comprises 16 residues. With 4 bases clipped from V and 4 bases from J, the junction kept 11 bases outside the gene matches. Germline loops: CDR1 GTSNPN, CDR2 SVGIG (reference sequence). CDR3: CAWNLKAGGPPDTQYF. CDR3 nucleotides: TGTGCCTGGAACCTTAAAGCGGGAGGGCCCCCAGATACGCAGTATTTT.

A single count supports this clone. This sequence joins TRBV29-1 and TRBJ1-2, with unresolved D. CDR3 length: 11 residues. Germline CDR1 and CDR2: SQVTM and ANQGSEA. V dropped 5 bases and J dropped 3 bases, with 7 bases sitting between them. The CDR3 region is CSVYVDYGYTF. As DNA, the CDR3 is TGCAGCGTTTACGTTGACTATGGCTACACCTTC.

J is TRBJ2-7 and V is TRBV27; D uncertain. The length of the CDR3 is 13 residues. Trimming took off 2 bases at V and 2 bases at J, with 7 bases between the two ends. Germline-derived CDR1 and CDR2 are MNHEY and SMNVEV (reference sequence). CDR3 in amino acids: CASSLESTYEQYF. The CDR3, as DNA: TGTGCCAGCAGTTTAGAGTCCACCTACGAGCAGTACTTC.

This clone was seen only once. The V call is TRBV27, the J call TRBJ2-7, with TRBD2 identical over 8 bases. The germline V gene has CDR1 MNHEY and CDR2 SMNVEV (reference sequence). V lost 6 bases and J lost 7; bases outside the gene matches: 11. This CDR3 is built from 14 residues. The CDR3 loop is CASRPSGFREEQYF. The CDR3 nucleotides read TGTGCCAGCAGGCCTAGCGGGTTCCGGGAAGAGCAGTACTTC.

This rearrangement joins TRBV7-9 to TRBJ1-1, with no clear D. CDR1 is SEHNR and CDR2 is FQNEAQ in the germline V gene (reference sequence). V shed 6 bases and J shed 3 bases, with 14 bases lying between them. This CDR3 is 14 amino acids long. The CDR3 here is CASRGEGRDTEAFF. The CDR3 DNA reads TGTGCCAGCAGGGGAGAGGGTCGGGACACTGAAGCTTTCTTT.

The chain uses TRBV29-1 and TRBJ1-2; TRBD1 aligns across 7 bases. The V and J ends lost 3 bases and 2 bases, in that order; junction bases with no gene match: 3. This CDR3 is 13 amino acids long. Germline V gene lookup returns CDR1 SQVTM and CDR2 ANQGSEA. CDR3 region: CSVESGQNYGYTF. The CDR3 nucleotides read TGCAGCGTTGAGTCGGGACAGAACTATGGCTACACCTTC. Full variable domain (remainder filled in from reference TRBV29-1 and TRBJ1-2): SAVISQKPSRDICQRGTSLTIQCQVDSQVTMMFWYRQQPGQSLTLIATANQGSEATYESGFVIDKFPISRPNLTFSTLTVSNMSPEDSSIYLCSVESGQNYGYTFGSGTRLTVV.